A single sample gave rise to the 30 T cell receptor beta chains below, sequenced in a study of blood T cell repertoires in COVID-19. TCRdb keeps only in-frame clones here, not all; method: immunoSEQ multiplex PCR. The repertoire includes more than 110,000 clones, approximately 80% of them detected once, and approximately 9% sits in the top ten. Sequenced sample: peripheral blood. All receptors derive from a woman of 80 years or more in a cohort sampled during active or convalescent COVID-19.

Of note for this clone: The identical CDR3 is also encoded by other nucleotide sequences in the sample. This sequence joins TRBV6-5 and TRBJ1-2, with TRBD1 matching 8 bases. The CDR3 sequence is 15 residues long. V gave up 5 bases and J gave up 2 bases; unmatched junction bases: 7. Germline assignment: CDR1 MNHEY and CDR2 SVGAGI. The CDR3 loop is CASSPTTGANYGYTF. DNA for the CDR3: TGTGCCAGCAGTCCAACGACAGGGGCGAACTATGGCTACACCTTC.

The rearrangement uses TRBV5-1 and TRBJ1-2; D perhaps matches TRBD1 (5 bases). Trimming removed 4 bases at V and 5 bases at J, with 12 bases between. The germline CDR1 and CDR2 sequences are SGHRS and YFSETQ. The CDR3 length is 13 residues. CDR3 nucleotides: TGCGCCAGCAGCCGCGACAGCTCTTATGGCTACACCTTC. It specifies CASSRDSSYGYTF.

The V call is TRBV11-3, the J call TRBJ1-4, with TRBD1 matching 9 bases. V dropped 5 bases and J dropped 8; count of bases not matched to a gene: 6. This CDR3 spans 14 amino acids. Looked up from germline, CDR1 is SGHNT and CDR2 is YENEEA. This chain's CDR3 is CASSPGQGREKLFF. In nucleotides, the CDR3 is TGTGCCAGCAGCCCGGGACAGGGACGGGAAAAACTGTTTTTT.

The chain recombines TRBV2 with TRBJ1-6, with TRBD1 matching 7 bases. CDR3 size: 14 residues. Germline CDR1 SNHLY, CDR2 FYNNEI. Trimming removed 7 bases from V and 6 bases from J; junction bases left unmatched: 6. The CDR3 sequence is CASTRQGPNSPLHF. In DNA, the CDR3 is TGTGCCAGCACGCGACAGGGACCTAATTCACCCCTCCACTTT.

V and J are TRBV11-1 and TRBJ2-1; TRBD2 is a possible D gene (6 bases). Trimming stripped 4 bases from V and 4 bases from J, with 17 bases between. Germline CDR1 SGHAT, CDR2 FQDESV (reference sequence). The CDR3 runs to 16 residues. The CDR3 sequence is CASSSRTQAGYNEQFF. CDR3 DNA sequence: TGTGCCAGCAGCTCGCGGACACAGGCGGGATACAATGAGCAGTTCTTC. Drawing the rest from reference TRBV11-1 and TRBJ2-1, the complete variable domain is EAEVAQSPRYKITEKSQAVAFWCDPISGHATLYWYRQILGQGPELLVQFQDESVVDDSQLPKDRFSAERLKGVDSTLKIQPAELGDSAMYLCASSSRTQAGYNEQFFGPGTRLTVL.

The chain recombines TRBV15 with TRBJ1-5; 9 nucleotides align to TRBD1. CDR1 is LNHNV and CDR2 is YYDKDF in the germline V gene (reference sequence). The CDR3 contains 15 residues. V was clipped by 5 bases and J by 3 bases; unmatched bases: 5. DNA for the CDR3: TGTGCCACCAGCGACTGGACAGGGGTCAATCAGCCCCAGCATTTT. It translates to CATSDWTGVNQPQHF.

This clone occurred once. The chain couples TRBV5-1 to TRBJ1-3, with 8 bases identical to TRBD1. Germline CDR1 and CDR2: SGHRS and YFSETQ. V trimming: 1 base; J trimming: 4 bases; junction bases outside the gene matches: 7. The CDR3 consists of 16 residues. CDR3 sequence: CASSLWGDRGGNTIYF. The CDR3 region has the DNA TGCGCCAGCAGCTTGTGGGGAGACAGGGGAGGAAACACCATATATTTT.

This clone was found once. The V and J genes are TRBV5-1 and TRBJ1-1; 8 bases line up with TRBD1. CDR1 and CDR2 (germline): SGHRS, YFSETQ. The ends lost 3 bases at V and 4 bases at J; junction bases unmatched: 14. This CDR3 spans 17 amino acids. The CDR3 loop reads CASSWTGTSLGVTEAFF. The CDR3 nucleotides are TGCGCCAGCAGCTGGACAGGGACCTCACTCGGCGTCACTGAAGCTTTCTTT.

In DNA, the CDR3 is TGTGCCAGCAGCCCCCTAAGCCAGGGGAGCACAGATACGCAGTATTTT. Translation gives CASSPLSQGSTDTQYF. V usage is TRBV6-4 and J usage is TRBJ2-3, with D possibly matching TRBD1 (6 bases). V shed 6 bases and J shed 0 bases, with 16 bases lying between them. The germline CDR1 and CDR2 sequences are MRHNA and SNTAGT. There are 16 residues in the CDR3.

In nucleotides, the CDR3 is TGTGCCAGCAGATTTACATTCGGGGACAGGGGGATAAAAGGCTACACCTTC. As protein: CASRFTFGDRGIKGYTF. J is TRBJ1-2 and V is TRBV28, with TRBD1 matching 11 bases. The CDR3 sequence is 17 residues long. The V gene end was trimmed by 6 bases and the J gene end by 8 bases; junction bases not matched to a gene: 17. CDR1 is MDHEN and CDR2 is SYDVKM in the germline V gene.

This chain joins TRBV4-2 and TRBJ2-1; 14 nucleotides match TRBD2. This CDR3 spans 17 amino acids. Germline loops: CDR1 LGHNA, CDR2 YNFKEQ. Germline trimming cut 6 bases from V and 7 bases from J; bases unmatched to any gene: 11. CDR3 in amino acids: CASSYGLAGGWQNEQFF. The DNA for the CDR3 is TGTGCCAGCAGTTACGGACTAGCGGGGGGATGGCAGAATGAGCAGTTCTTC.

V is TRBV5-3 and J is TRBJ1-2, with 7 bases identical to TRBD1. TRBV5-3 is designated an ORF whose function remains uncertain. This CDR3 is 18 amino acids long. The V and J ends lost 0 bases and 1 base, in that order; junction bases with no gene match: 12. The CDR3 protein is CARSLAPNRGGDNYGYTF. The CDR3, as DNA: TGTGCCAGAAGCTTGGCCCCAAACAGGGGAGGCGATAACTATGGCTACACCTTC.

The rearrangement uses TRBV28 and TRBJ1-2; D not resolved. V dropped 3 bases and J dropped 6 bases, with 8 bases sitting between them. Germline CDR1 reads MDHEN; CDR2 reads SYDVKM. The CDR3 has 12 amino acids. The CDR3 here is CASSFRRNGYTF. The CDR3 coding sequence is TGTGCCAGCAGTTTCCGCAGAAATGGCTACACCTTC.

The CDR3: CASSLVVVTDTQYF. CDR3 coding DNA: TGTGCCAGCAGCTTAGTTGTAGTTACGGATACGCAGTATTTT. The chain carries TRBV7-2 and TRBJ2-3, with D uncertain. CDR1 and CDR2 from the germline V gene are SGHTA and FQGNSA. V was clipped by 1 base and J by 6 bases, with 11 bases between them. The CDR3 sequence is 14 residues long.

The genes are TRBV2 and TRBJ2-7, with 7 bases lining up with TRBD1. J gave up 3 bases and V 5 bases, and 1 base lay outside the gene matches. The CDR3 has 12 amino acids. CDR1 is SNHLY, CDR2 FYNNEI, per germline. CDR3 bases: TGTGCCAGCAGTTCAGGGGGCTACGAGCAGTACTTC. Its protein product is CASSSGGYEQYF.

The rearrangement links TRBV29-1 to TRBJ1-4; D is ambiguous. This CDR3 spans 12 amino acids. Between the trimmed V and J ends, which lost 3 bases and 7 bases, there was a span of 9 bases. Germline V gene data show CDR1 as SQVTM and CDR2 as ANQGSEA. The DNA for the CDR3 is TGCAGCGTTGATCTGGGAGGTGAAAAACTGTTTTTT. Translated: CSVDLGGEKLFF.

This clone has a single count. The chain has TRBV7-2 and TRBJ1-3, with 10 bases lining up with TRBD1. Germline V lookup: CDR1 SGHTA, CDR2 FQGNSA. J lost 3 bases, V lost 6 bases, and 5 bases had no gene match. The CDR3 extends over 15 amino acids. The CDR3 is CASRDDRGRGNTIYF. For the CDR3, the DNA is TGTGCCAGCAGGGATGACAGGGGGCGTGGAAACACCATATATTTT.

CDR3 in DNA: TGTGCCAGCAGCTTACGTCCCGGGTACACCGGGGAGCTGTTTTTT. This sequence encodes CASSLRPGYTGELFF. The chain links TRBV7-2 to TRBJ2-2; D not resolved. The CDR3 runs 15 residues. V lost 2 bases to trimming and J lost 3 bases, with 10 bases between them. Germline CDR1 SGHTA, CDR2 FQGNSA.

V is TRBV2 and J is TRBJ1-2; 10 bases fit TRBD1. V lost 7 bases and J lost 6; bases outside the gene matches: 8. Germline V gene lookup returns CDR1 SNHLY and CDR2 FYNNEI. This CDR3 comprises 14 residues. In nucleotides, the CDR3 is TGTGCCAGCAAAACGACAGGGGGCAGTGATGGCTACACCTTC. Its translation is CASKTTGGSDGYTF.

J is TRBJ2-5 and V is TRBV7-3; D is perhaps TRBD1 (5 bases). Trimming took off 4 bases at V and 5 bases at J, with 11 bases between the two ends. Per the germline V gene, CDR1 is SGHTA and CDR2 is FQGTGA. The CDR3 covers 13 residues. The CDR3 spells CASSSVSGETQYF. The DNA for the CDR3 is TGTGCCAGCAGCTCGGTGTCAGGGGAGACCCAGTACTTC.

The CDR3 DNA sequence: TGCGCCAGCAGCACCGGGGGAACAGATACGCAGTATTTT. Translating gives CASSTGGTDTQYF. The V gene is TRBV5-1, the J gene TRBJ2-3, with D perhaps matching TRBD2 (6 bases). From germline, CDR1 is SGHRS and CDR2 YFSETQ. There are 13 residues in the CDR3. Trimming removed 4 bases from V and 3 bases from J, with 9 bases in between. The entire variable domain, with the rest obtained from reference TRBV5-1 and TRBJ2-3, is as follows: KAGVTQTPRYLIKTRGQQVTLSCSPISGHRSVSWYQQTPGQGLQFLFEYFSETQRNKGNFPGRFSGRQFSNSRSEMNVSTLELGDSALYLCASSTGGTDTQYFGPGTRLTVL.

V is TRBV5-1 and J is TRBJ2-6; 8 nucleotides align to TRBD1. With 4 bases clipped from V and 4 bases from J, the junction kept 7 bases outside the gene matches. CDR1 and CDR2 from the germline V gene are SGHRS and YFSETQ. The CDR3 covers 16 residues. The DNA for the CDR3 is TGCGCCAGCAGCCTCCAGGGGGCGGTAGGGGCCAACGTCCTGACTTTC. Its translation is CASSLQGAVGANVLTF.

V gene TRBV18 combines with J gene TRBJ1-4, with 9 positions matching TRBD1. Trimming at V came to 4 bases and at J to 8 bases, leaving 2 bases not matched to a gene. Germline values: CDR1 KGHSH, CDR2 LQKENI. The CDR3 loop spans 13 amino acids. The CDR3 region has the DNA TGTGCCAGCTCACGACAGGGGGGCGAAAAACTGTTTTTT. It specifies CASSRQGGEKLFF.

This chain connects TRBV7-9 to TRBJ2-1, with 7 bases identical to TRBD1. CDR3 length: 15 amino acids. Germline CDR1 SEHNR, CDR2 FQNEAQ (reference sequence). Trimming at V came to 5 bases and at J to 6 bases, leaving 10 bases not matched to a gene. The CDR3 region is CASSPIRDRFNEQFF. The CDR3 DNA reads TGTGCCAGCAGCCCGATCAGGGACAGATTCAATGAGCAGTTCTTC.

The chain combines TRBV7-9 with TRBJ2-2, with 12 bases identical to TRBD1. The CDR3 has 16 residues. V lost 4 bases, J lost 8 bases, and 8 bases stayed unmatched. Germline V CDR1 and CDR2: SEHNR, FQNEAQ (reference sequence). CDR3 DNA sequence: TGTGCCAGCAGCTCCCGTGGGACAGGGGGCCGGGGGGAGCTGTTTTTT. This sequence encodes CASSSRGTGGRGELFF. The full variable domain, with the rest looked up from reference TRBV7-9 and TRBJ2-2, is DTGVSQNPRHKITKRGQNVTFRCDPISEHNRLYWYRQTLGQGPEFLTYFQNEAQLEKSRLLSDRFSAERPKGSFSTLEIQRTEQGDSAMYLCASSSRGTGGRGELFFGEGSRLTVL.

This chain joins TRBV5-1 and TRBJ1-2; TRBD1 matches at 7 bases. The CDR3 spans 15 residues. The V segment lost 0 bases and the J segment 8 bases; nucleotides outside the gene matches: 10. CDR1 is SGHRS, CDR2 YFSETQ, per germline. This chain's CDR3 is CASSLGDRAGGGYTF. The CDR3 bases are TGCGCCAGCAGCTTGGGTGACAGGGCAGGCGGCGGCTACACCTTC.

The chain links TRBV27 to TRBJ2-5; 7 bases fit TRBD1. V lost 4 bases to trimming and J lost 5 bases; unmatched junction nucleotides: 7. The germline V gene has CDR1 MNHEY and CDR2 SMNVEV (reference sequence). The CDR3 extends over 14 amino acids. DNA of the CDR3: TGTGCCAGCAGTTCCTACAGGGGCGTGGAGACCCAGTACTTC. Its protein product is CASSSYRGVETQYF.

This chain uses TRBV9 with TRBJ1-4; D gene uncertain. This CDR3 has 14 amino acids. Trimming took 3 bases from V and 6 from J, leaving 12 bases between them. Looked up from germline, CDR1 is SGDLS and CDR2 is YYNGEE. The CDR3 reads CASSAGLLDEKLFF. The CDR3 DNA follows: TGTGCCAGCAGCGCCGGACTGCTTGATGAAAAACTGTTTTTT.

This clone has just a few counts. CDR3 sequence (DNA): TGTGCCAGCAGCACATCGGGACAGGGATCCCCGCGTGTAAATTCACCCCTCCACTTT. This encodes CASSTSGQGSPRVNSPLHF. The chain links TRBV21-1 to TRBJ1-6; the table gives TRBD1 as D, unverified against the DNA. TRBV21-1 is tagged as a pseudogene. This CDR3 is 19 amino acids long.

This clone occurred a few times. The J gene is TRBJ1-2, the V gene TRBV7-2, with 7 positions matching TRBD1. CDR3 length equals 13 residues. Trimming removed 6 bases from V and 4 bases from J; junction bases left unmatched: 5. Per germline, CDR1 SGHTA and CDR2 FQGNSA. The CDR3: CASRSRDSYGYTF. The CDR3, as DNA: TGTGCCAGCAGAAGCCGGGACAGCTATGGCTACACCTTC.